A selection of T cell receptor beta chains follows, all from one sample in a study of T cells in Graves' hyperthyroidism and ophthalmopathy. One entry per CDR3 protein results from TCRdb running MiXCR on the multiplex PCR reads. The sample has around 620,000 distinct CDR3 sequences; around 46% are singletons. Sequences were obtained from peripheral blood or thyroid tissue (not recorded which). These receptors all come from an adult woman with Graves' disease, either hyperthyroidism or ophthalmopathy (not recorded which). The CDR3 runs from the conserved cysteine through the conserved F or W. A D gene is named only where the DNA matches it firmly. Some rows have no size entry. The others give once, few or many, or a class for an expanded clone.

j_call,v_call,d_call,clone_size,cdr3_nt,cdr3_aa
TRBJ1-5,TRBV19,.,many,TGTGCCAGTAGTATACAGAAGCGGCGGCCCCAGCATTTT,CASSIQKRRPQHF
TRBJ1-1,TRBV5-1,TRBD1,.,TGCGCCAGCAGCTACGACAGGGGAGGGACTGAAGCTTTCTTT,CASSYDRGGTEAFF
TRBJ1-2,TRBV10-3,.,.,TGTGGCACATCAGGAAGCTATGGCTACACCTTC,CGTSGSYGYTF
TRBJ1-6,TRBV7-8,.,few,TGTGCCAGCAATACGGACGGATATAATTCACCCCTCCACTTT,CASNTDGYNSPLHF
TRBJ2-5,TRBV15,TRBD2,.,TGTGCCACCCGAGGGCGACTAGCGGGAGAAGAGACCCAGTACTTC,CATRGRLAGEETQYF
TRBJ2-7,TRBV2,.,.,TGTGCCAGCCACCGGGCAGCCTACGAGCAGTACTTC,CASHRAAYEQYF
TRBJ1-2,TRBV15,.,.,TGTGCCACCAGCAGTAAGGGTGTCTATGGCTACACCTTC,CATSSKGVYGYTF
TRBJ2-7,TRBV6-2/TRBV6-3,.,few,TGTGCCAGCGTAGACTACAACTACGAGCAGTACTTC,CASVDYNYEQYF
TRBJ2-7,TRBV20-1,.,.,TGCAGTGCTTTCCGGGGAGGGGGCAACGAGCAGTACTTC,CSAFRGGGNEQYF
TRBJ1-5,TRBV7-2,TRBD1,.,TGTGCCAGCGCGAAATGGGACAGGGTAAATCAGCCCCAGCATTTT,CASAKWDRVNQPQHF
TRBJ1-2,TRBV5-1,.,once,TGTGCCAGCAGCTCCCCGGACAATCGGGGTGGCTACACCTTC,CASSSPDNRGGYTF
TRBJ1-2,TRBV20-1,.,.,TGCAGTGCTAGGGACAGACGCGATACCTATGGCTACACCTTC,CSARDRRDTYGYTF
TRBJ2-7,TRBV7-9,.,few,TGTGCCAGCAGCCCGACGGGTCGGGGATTCTACGAGCAGTACTTC,CASSPTGRGFYEQYF
TRBJ2-5,TRBV28,.,.,TGTGCCAGCAGCAGTTTAGGGATCAGTGAAGAGACCCAGTACTTC,CASSSLGISEETQYF
TRBJ2-5,TRBV5-1,TRBD1,.,TGCGCCAGCAGCTATGGGACAGGGGTAGAAGAGACCCAGTACTTC,CASSYGTGVEETQYF
TRBJ2-5,TRBV7-2,.,many,TGTGCCAGCAGCTTAGGGGTTCGGGAGACCCAGTACTTC,CASSLGVRETQYF
TRBJ2-6,TRBV25-1,.,.,TGTGCCAGCAGTGAGAGTAATTCCGCCAACGTCCTGGCTTTC,CASSESNSANVLAF
TRBJ2-7,TRBV27,.,.,TGTGCCAGCAGTTTTAGGGGGAACTCCTACGAGCAGTACTTC,CASSFRGNSYEQYF
TRBJ1-2,TRBV7-9,.,few,TGTGCCAGCAGCTTGGCCGGCCCCAACTATGGCTACACCTTC,CASSLAGPNYGYTF
TRBJ1-6,TRBV10-3,TRBD1,many,TGTGCCATCAGTGAGCAGGGGGTTGAATCACCCCTCCACTTT,CAISEQGVESPLHF
TRBJ2-7,TRBV4-1,.,many,TGCGCCAGCAGCCAAGGCATAAGGGATCCTAACGAGCAGTACTTC,CASSQGIRDPNEQYF
TRBJ1-1,TRBV6-5,.,many,TGTGCCAGCAGTCTAGGGCGGAACTGGGGACGGAACACTGAAGCTTTCTTT,CASSLGRNWGRNTEAFF